The rows below give T cell receptor beta chains drawn from one sample of a study of T cells in Graves' hyperthyroidism and ophthalmopathy. Via MiXCR, TCRdb re-called the multiplex PCR reads, giving one row per CDR3 protein. The repertoire holds 620,000 or so distinct CDR3 sequences, more than 14% seen once, with around 12% in the top ten. Sequencing was done on a sample of blood. The source is a woman aged 50 to 60 with Graves' ophthalmopathy. Each CDR3 is given with its conserved first and last residue. Fields, in order: V gene, clone size, CDR3 protein. Clone size, where shown, is once, few, many, or a class for clones that have expanded.

TRBV20-1 | many | CSARGISTGTFPTDTQYF
TRBV19 | NA | CASSIGTGTGATGELFF
TRBV5-1 | NA | CASSLTSGRAWDEQFF
TRBV12-3/TRBV12-4 | many | CASFGRLAGNEQFF
TRBV3-1 | many | CASTLLAGEKEQYF
TRBV6-6 | NA | CASSYIRSQPQHF
TRBV18 | NA | CASSPLAATNEKLFF
TRBV19 | NA | CASSIGSSGANVLTF
TRBV18 | few | CASSLGQFGNTIYF
TRBV12-3/TRBV12-4 | many | CASSWDRANTEAFF
TRBV7-2 | many | CASSLGGANTEAFF
TRBV11-2 | many | CASSMDRARQETQYF
TRBV11-2 | many | CASSHLTGGKLADYNEQFF
TRBV2 | many | CASRAGTSGYLSYNEQFF
TRBV27 | many | CASSPSRLTNEKLFF
TRBV7-2 | many | CASSFILAGGFYEQYF
TRBV11-3 | few | CASSLDPTSGSSYNEQFF
TRBV29-1 | NA | CSVVVQGSRRNTIYF
TRBV20-1 | few | CSARDPTGAHYGYTF
TRBV11-2 | many | CASSATGGPNQPQHF
TRBV19 | NA | CASSTPHRDQETQYF
TRBV5-8 | many | CASSSGTGNEKLFF
TRBV13 | many | CASTGRANRNTEAFF
TRBV4-1 | many | CASSQNTLQETQYF
TRBV20-1 | many | CSARPGGNSNTEAFF
TRBV24-1 | NA | CATSGRGGFQPQHF
TRBV3-1 | many | CASSLRVVSYNEQFF
TRBV20-1 | few | CSARWSDSNQPQHF
TRBV20-1 | many | CSARRTQGGEQFF
TRBV5-1 | many | CASSLGSSGRKEQYF
TRBV24-1 | NA | CATSEGREVPDTQYF
TRBV7-3 | NA | CASSPTGQGWAEAFF
TRBV30 | NA | CALHPGPPNYGYTF
TRBV12-3/TRBV12-4 | many | CASSSFRGRYNEQFF
TRBV2 | many | CASSAGTANTEAFF
TRBV28 | few | CASSSLEADGGSGNTIYF
TRBV11-2 | NA | CASSQKMTSGSHEQFF
TRBV24-1 | NA | CATSDPTGPTAEAFF
TRBV2 | many | CASSVGHSTEAFF
TRBV19 | few | CASIEAGGPGANVLTF
TRBV28 | many | CASSLGHEQFF
TRBV18 | NA | CASSYTDRANTEAFF
TRBV6-6 | NA | CASSYSRGVSSGANVLTF
TRBV28 | many | CASSFDRNTGELFF
TRBV27 | many | CASSFGTGYGNTEAFF
TRBV11-3 | NA | CASSFRQGVNTGELFF
TRBV30 | many | CACYPGTGDYEQYF
TRBV6-1 | NA | CASSYGRPVRADTQYF
TRBV5-1 | few | CASSWGGRGNTEAFF
TRBV30 | many | CAWRRTGGPDTQYF
TRBV29-1 | few | CSVSGGTGRTEAFF
TRBV16 | NA | CASSQSRPLEGNTIYF